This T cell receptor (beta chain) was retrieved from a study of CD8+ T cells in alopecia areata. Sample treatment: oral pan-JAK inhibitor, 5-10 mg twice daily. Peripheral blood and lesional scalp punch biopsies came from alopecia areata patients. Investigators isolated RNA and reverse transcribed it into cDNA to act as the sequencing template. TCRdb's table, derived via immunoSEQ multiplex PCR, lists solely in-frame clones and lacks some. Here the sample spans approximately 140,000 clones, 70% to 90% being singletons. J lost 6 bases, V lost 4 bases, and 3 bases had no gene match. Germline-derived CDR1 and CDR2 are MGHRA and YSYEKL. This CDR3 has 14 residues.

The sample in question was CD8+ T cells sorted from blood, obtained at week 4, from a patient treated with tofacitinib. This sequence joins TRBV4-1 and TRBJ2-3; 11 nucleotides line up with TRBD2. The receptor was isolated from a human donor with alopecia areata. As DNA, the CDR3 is TGCGCCAGCAGCCCGACTAGCGGGAAGGATACGCAGTATTTT. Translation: CASSPTSGKDTQYF.